These T cell receptor beta chains were read from a single sample in a study of tumor-infiltrating lymphocytes in localized non-small cell lung cancer. The method was immunoSEQ multiplex PCR; TCRdb's version includes in-frame clones alone and lacks a portion of them. The sample carries around 13,000 clones, approximately 79% recorded once. The sample taken for sequencing was lung tumor tissue. These receptors all come from a human donor with non-small cell lung cancer. Each CDR3 is given with its conserved first and last residue. A D gene is named only where the DNA matches it firmly. Clone sizes are given selectively: once, few, many, or a class where the clone is expanded.

>TRBJ1-2|NA|NA|TRBV5-5
TGTGCCAGCAGCTTGATGGAACAGCTAGTTTATGGCTACACCTTC
CASSLMEQLVYGYTF
>TRBJ2-1|NA|NA|TRBV28
TGTGCCAGCAGCTCCACGGCTTTCAGGTTCTTC
CASSSTAFRFF
>TRBJ1-1|once|TRBD1|TRBV6-5
TGTGCCAGCAGTCGGGGACAGGGGAGAAACACTGAAGCTTTCTTT
CASSRGQGRNTEAFF
>TRBJ2-3|NA|NA|TRBV4-2
TGTGCCAGCAGCCAAGCGGGAGAGGCTACAGATACGCAGTATTTT
CASSQAGEATDTQYF
>TRBJ1-1|NA|NA|TRBV7-8
TGTGCCAGCAGCTTAGTGAGGGCTGAAGCTTTCTTT
CASSLVRAEAFF
>TRBJ2-7|few|TRBD2|TRBV6-5
TGTGCCAGCAGACTTCGGGAGGTGAGCTCCTACGAGCAGTACTTC
CASRLREVSSYEQYF
>TRBJ1-2|NA|NA|TRBV15
TGTGCCACCAGCAGAGGGACGGGCGGCTATGGCTACACCTTC
CATSRGTGGYGYTF
>TRBJ1-3|NA|NA|TRBV11-2
TGTGCCAGCAGCCAATGGACCTCTGGAAACACCATATATTTT
CASSQWTSGNTIYF
>TRBJ1-2|NA|TRBD1|TRBV9
TGTGCCAGCAGCCAGGGACAGGAGCTCTATGGCTACACCTTC
CASSQGQELYGYTF
>TRBJ1-1|NA|NA|TRBV19
TGTGCCAGTAGTGTTAACTTCGGGATCACTGAAGCTTTCTTT
CASSVNFGITEAFF
>TRBJ1-1|once|NA|TRBV4-1
TGCGCCAGCGCGCGGATTGAGGGCCTAGGGGTAGGAGCTTTCTTT
CASARIEGLGVGAFF
>TRBJ1-6|few|NA|TRBV6-5
TGTGCCAGCAGTTATGGACCCGGTCGAGGCCTCCACTTT
CASSYGPGRGLHF
>TRBJ2-7|NA|NA|TRBV6-5
TGTGCCAGCAGTACCGGGTGGGACGAGCAGTACTTC
CASSTGWDEQYF
>TRBJ2-1|once|NA|TRBV6-5
TGTGCCAGCAACGAGTGGGGATCCTACAATGAGCAGTTCTTC
CASNEWGSYNEQFF
>TRBJ2-2|NA|NA|TRBV14
TGTGCCAGCAGCCAATTCGGGGAGCTGTTTTTT
CASSQFGELFF
>TRBJ2-7|NA|TRBD2|TRBV5-1
TGCGCCAGCAGCAGCGGGACGGGATACGAGCAGTACTTC
CASSSGTGYEQYF
>TRBJ2-7|few|TRBD1|TRBV7-2
TGTGCCAGCAGCTCAGACAGGGTGGTCCACGAGCAGTACTTC
CASSSDRVVHEQYF
>TRBJ2-7|NA|TRBD2|TRBV11-2
TGTGCCAGCAGCTTAGTGGGAGGGTCCTACGAGCAGTACTTC
CASSLVGGSYEQYF
>TRBJ1-2|NA|NA|TRBV28
TGTGCCAGCAGCGCGGACGGGATCAACTATGGCTACACCTTC
CASSADGINYGYTF
>TRBJ2-5|NA|NA|TRBV27
TGTGCCAGCAGTTTATTTCACCAAGAGACCCAGTACTTC
CASSLFHQETQYF
>TRBJ1-1|NA|NA|TRBV6-6
TGTGCCAGCAGTGCATCCGTGGGGGCTTTCTTT
CASSASVGAFF
>TRBJ2-7|few|NA|TRBV23-1
TGCGCCAGCAGTCAGTTCTCATACTACGAGTGGCAGTACTTC
CASSQFSYYEWQYF
>TRBJ2-3|NA|NA|TRBV7-2
TGTGCCAGCAGCTTAGCGGGGGGGCAGGGGAGCACAGATACGCAGTATTTT
CASSLAGGQGSTDTQYF
>TRBJ1-5|NA|NA|TRBV5-5
TGTGCCAGCAGTTTCGACAGCAATCAGCCCCAGCATTTT
CASSFDSNQPQHF
>TRBJ2-3|NA|TRBD2|TRBV7-2
TGTGCCAGCAGCCAATATCGGGGGGGGAAAGATACGCAGTATTTT
CASSQYRGGKDTQYF
>TRBJ1-6|NA|NA|TRBV16
TGTGCCAGCAGCCGACAGGTGGATTCACCCCTCCACTTT
CASSRQVDSPLHF
>TRBJ2-1|NA|TRBD2|TRBV27
TGTGCCAGCAGTTTGAGTACTAGCGGGTACAATGAGCAGTTCTTC
CASSLSTSGYNEQFF
>TRBJ1-5|NA|TRBD1|TRBV12-5
TGTGCTAGTGGCTCAAGCCATCAGGGGGCGGTGAATAGCAATCAGCCCCAGCATTTT
CASGSSHQGAVNSNQPQHF
>TRBJ2-7|NA|NA|TRBV5-1
TGCGCCAGCAGCTTAAACTACGAGCAGTACTTC
CASSLNYEQYF